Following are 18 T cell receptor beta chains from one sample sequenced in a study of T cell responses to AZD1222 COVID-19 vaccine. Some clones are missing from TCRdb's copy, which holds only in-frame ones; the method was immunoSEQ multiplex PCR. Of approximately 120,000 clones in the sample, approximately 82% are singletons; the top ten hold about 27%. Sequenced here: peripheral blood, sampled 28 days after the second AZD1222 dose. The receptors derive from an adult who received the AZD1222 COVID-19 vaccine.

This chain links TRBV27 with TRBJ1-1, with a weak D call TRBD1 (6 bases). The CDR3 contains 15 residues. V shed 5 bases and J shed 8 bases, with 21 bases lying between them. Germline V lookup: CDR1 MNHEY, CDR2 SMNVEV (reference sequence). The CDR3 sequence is CASSSPTGIEGEAFF. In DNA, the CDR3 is TGTGCCAGCAGTAGCCCAACAGGGATTGAGGGGGAAGCTTTCTTT.

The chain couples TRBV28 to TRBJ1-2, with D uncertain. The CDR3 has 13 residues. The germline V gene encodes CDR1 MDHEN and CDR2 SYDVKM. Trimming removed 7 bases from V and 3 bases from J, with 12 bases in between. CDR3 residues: CASTDGRHYGYTF. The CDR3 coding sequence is TGTGCCAGCACCGACGGACGGCACTATGGCTACACCTTC.

The CDR3 coding sequence is TGTGCCAGCAGCCAACTGAGGGGGGCTGAAGCTTTCTTT. Translated: CASSQLRGAEAFF. The chain uses TRBV3-1 (or the pseudogene TRBV3-2) and TRBJ1-1; D perhaps matches TRBD1 (6 bases). Trimming cost V 2 bases and J 6 bases, with 10 bases left between them. The CDR3 has 13 residues. Germline CDR1 LGHDT, CDR2 YNNKEL (reference sequence).

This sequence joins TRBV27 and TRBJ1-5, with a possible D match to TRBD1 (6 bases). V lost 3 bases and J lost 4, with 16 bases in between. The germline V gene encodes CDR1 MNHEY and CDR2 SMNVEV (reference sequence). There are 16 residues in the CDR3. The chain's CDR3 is CASSLGAAKANQPQHF. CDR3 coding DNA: TGTGCCAGCAGTTTGGGGGCAGCTAAAGCTAATCAGCCCCAGCATTTT.

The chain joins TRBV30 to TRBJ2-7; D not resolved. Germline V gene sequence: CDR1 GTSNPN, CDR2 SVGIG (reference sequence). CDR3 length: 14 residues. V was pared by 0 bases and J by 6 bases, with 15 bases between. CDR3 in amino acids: CAWSVDRQLLEQYF. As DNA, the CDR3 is TGTGCCTGGAGTGTAGACCGACAACTGCTCGAGCAGTACTTC.

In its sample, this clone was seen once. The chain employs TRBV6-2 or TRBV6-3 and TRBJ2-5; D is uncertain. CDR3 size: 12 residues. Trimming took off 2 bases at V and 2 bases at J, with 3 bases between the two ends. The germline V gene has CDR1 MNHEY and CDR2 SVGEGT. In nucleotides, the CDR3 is TGTGCCAGCAGTTACAGACAAGAGACCCAGTACTTC. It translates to CASSYRQETQYF.

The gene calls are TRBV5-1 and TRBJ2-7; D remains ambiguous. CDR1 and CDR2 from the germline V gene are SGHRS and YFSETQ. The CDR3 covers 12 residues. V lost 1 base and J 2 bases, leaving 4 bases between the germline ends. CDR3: CASSLTAYEQYF. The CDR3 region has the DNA TGCGCCAGCAGCTTGACAGCCTACGAGCAGTACTTC.

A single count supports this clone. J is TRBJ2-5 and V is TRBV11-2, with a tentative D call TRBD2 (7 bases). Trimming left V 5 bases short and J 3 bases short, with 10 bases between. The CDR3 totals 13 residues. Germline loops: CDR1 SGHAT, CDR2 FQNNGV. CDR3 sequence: CASSRGAKETQYF. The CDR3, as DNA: TGTGCCAGCAGCCGGGGGGCGAAAGAGACCCAGTACTTC. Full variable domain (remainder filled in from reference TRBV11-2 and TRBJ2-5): EAGVAQSPRYKIIEKRQSVAFWCNPISGHATLYWYQQILGQGPKLLIQFQNNGVVDDSQLPKDRFSAERLKGVDSTLKIQPAKLEDSAVYLCASSRGAKETQYFGPGTRLLVL.

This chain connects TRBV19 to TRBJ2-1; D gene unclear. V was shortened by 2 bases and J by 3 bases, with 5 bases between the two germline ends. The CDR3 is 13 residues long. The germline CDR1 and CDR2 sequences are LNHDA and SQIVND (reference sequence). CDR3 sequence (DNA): TGTGCCAGTAGTATATCTATCTACAATGAGCAGTTCTTC. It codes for CASSISIYNEQFF.

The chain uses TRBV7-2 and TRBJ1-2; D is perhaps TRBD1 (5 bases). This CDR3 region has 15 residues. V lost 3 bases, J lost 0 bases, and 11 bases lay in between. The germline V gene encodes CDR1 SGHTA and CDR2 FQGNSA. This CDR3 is CASSFDGGANYGYTF. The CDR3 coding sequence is TGTGCCAGCAGCTTTGACGGGGGAGCTAACTATGGCTACACCTTC.

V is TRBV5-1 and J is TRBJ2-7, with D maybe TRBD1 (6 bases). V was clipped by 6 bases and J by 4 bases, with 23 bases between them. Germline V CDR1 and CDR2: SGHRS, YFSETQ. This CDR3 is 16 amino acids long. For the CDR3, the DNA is TGCGCCAGCACCCCACCCCACTCCGGGACAACTTACGAGCAGTACTTC. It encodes CASTPPHSGTTYEQYF.

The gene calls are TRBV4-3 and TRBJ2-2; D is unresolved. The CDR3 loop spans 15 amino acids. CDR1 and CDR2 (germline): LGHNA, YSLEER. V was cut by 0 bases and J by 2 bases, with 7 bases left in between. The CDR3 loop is CASSQEGGNTGELFF. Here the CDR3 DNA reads TGCGCCAGCAGCCAAGAAGGCGGAAACACCGGGGAGCTGTTTTTT.

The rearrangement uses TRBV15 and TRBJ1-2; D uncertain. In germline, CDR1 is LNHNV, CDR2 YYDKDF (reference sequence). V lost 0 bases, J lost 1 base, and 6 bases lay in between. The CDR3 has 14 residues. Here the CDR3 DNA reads TGTGCCACCAGCAGAGAGCAGATTAACTATGGCTACACCTTC. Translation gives CATSREQINYGYTF.

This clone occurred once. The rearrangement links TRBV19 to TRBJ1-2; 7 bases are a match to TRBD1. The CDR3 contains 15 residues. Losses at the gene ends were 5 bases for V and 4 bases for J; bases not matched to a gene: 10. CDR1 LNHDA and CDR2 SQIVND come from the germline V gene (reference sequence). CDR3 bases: TGTGCCAGTAGTTCGATCGGCCGGGACAGCTATGGCTACACCTTC. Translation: CASSSIGRDSYGYTF. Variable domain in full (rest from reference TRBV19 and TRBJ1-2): DGGITQSPKYLFRKEGQNVTLSCEQNLNHDAMYWYRQDPGQGLRLIYYSQIVNDFQKGDIAEGYSVSREKKESFPLTVTSAQKNPTAFYLCASSSIGRDSYGYTFGSGTRLTVV.

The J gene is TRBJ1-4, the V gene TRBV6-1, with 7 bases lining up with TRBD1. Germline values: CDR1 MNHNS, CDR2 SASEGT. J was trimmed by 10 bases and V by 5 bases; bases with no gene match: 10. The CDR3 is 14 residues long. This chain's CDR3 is CASSHNRGIGKLFF. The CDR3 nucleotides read TGTGCCAGCAGTCACAACAGGGGAATCGGAAAACTGTTTTTT.

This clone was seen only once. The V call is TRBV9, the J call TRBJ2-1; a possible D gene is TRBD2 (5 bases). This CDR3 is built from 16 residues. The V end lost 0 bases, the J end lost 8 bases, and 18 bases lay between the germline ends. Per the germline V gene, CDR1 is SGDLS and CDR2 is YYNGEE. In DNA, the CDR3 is TGTGCCAGCAGCGTAGGGGTAGGAACTAGATGGGATGAGCAGTTCTTC. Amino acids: CASSVGVGTRWDEQFF.

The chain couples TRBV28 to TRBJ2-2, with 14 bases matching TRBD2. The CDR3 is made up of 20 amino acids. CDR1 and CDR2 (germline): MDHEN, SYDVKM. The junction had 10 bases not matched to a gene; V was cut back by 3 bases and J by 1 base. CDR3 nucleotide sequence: TGTGCCAGCAGTTTGGGCCCGGGACTAGCGGGGGCGTTGAACACCGGGGAGCTGTTTTTT. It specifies CASSLGPGLAGALNTGELFF.

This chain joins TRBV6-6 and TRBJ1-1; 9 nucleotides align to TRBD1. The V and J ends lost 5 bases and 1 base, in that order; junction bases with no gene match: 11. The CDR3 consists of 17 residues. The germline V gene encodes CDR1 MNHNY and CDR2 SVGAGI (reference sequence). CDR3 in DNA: TGTGCCAGCAGTCACAGGGGGCGCGGGGGAGGGAACACTGAAGCTTTCTTT. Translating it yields CASSHRGRGGGNTEAFF.